This T cell receptor (beta chain) was sequenced in a study of blood T cell repertoires in COVID-19. About the study: Collection of acute and convalescent COVID-19 samples took place in the United States, Italy and Spain.

Per the study methods: Cell counts per sample came from amplifying reference gene primers. Clones were sequenced by immunoSEQ multiplex PCR, and TCRdb holds only the in-frame ones, with some missing. That table gives V, J and clone size, and the DNA gave D and trimming. The sample comprises 150,000 to 200,000 clones, 86% of which are singletons, and about 0.95% rests with the top ten. The receptor comes from a man younger than 35 with acute or convalescent COVID-19. The sample comprised peripheral blood.

CDR3 amino acids: CASSLVLGVGISGANVLTF. The DNA for the CDR3 is TGTGCCAGCAGCTTGGTCTTGGGAGTGGGGATCTCTGGGGCCAACGTCCTGACTTTC. V and J are TRBV5-8 and TRBJ2-6; D may be TRBD2 (5 bases). Germline V gene sequence: CDR1 SGHTS, CDR2 YDEGEE. The CDR3 is made up of 19 amino acids. Trimming took 0 bases from V and 0 from J, leaving 16 bases between them.